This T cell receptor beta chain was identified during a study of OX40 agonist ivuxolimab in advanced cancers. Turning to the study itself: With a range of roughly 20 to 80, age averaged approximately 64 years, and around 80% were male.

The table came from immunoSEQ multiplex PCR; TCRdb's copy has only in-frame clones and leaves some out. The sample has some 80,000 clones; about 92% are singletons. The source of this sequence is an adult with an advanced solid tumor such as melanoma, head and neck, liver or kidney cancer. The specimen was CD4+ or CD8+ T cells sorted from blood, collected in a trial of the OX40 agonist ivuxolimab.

CDR3 bases: TGTGCCAGCAGTTATTCCACAAGAACAGATACGCAGTATTTT. Its translation: CASSYSTRTDTQYF. This rearrangement joins TRBV6-5 to TRBJ2-3; D unclear. V was trimmed by 3 bases and J by 3 bases, leaving 10 bases between them. The germline CDR1 and CDR2 sequences are MNHEY and SVGAGI. The CDR3 length is 14 residues.